This T cell receptor (beta chain) was sequenced during a study of T-cell memory formation after mild COVID-19. Study-level information: TCR clusters were mostly confined to one donor each. Study-wide points: The study found balanced CD4/CD8 in clones contracting day 15 to 85 and a CD4+ lean in later expanders.

This CDR3 has 12 amino acids. Germline assignment: CDR1 LNHNV and CDR2 YYDKDF (reference sequence). The germline V and J ends were trimmed by 2 bases and 2 bases, with 3 bases remaining between them. From the 5' RACE reads, TCRdb called clonotypes with MiXCR, one entry per CDR3 protein. The sample gives over 450,000 distinct CDR3 sequences, 20% of which show up once; roughly an eighth is in the top ten. There are a few counts of this clonotype. The target antigen is unknown. The sequence came from an adult woman who had mild COVID-19 (a few samples of this study predate the infection). Cell type and time point are not known. Sequenced: PBMCs or a T cell subset sorted from them (not recorded which). The chain has TRBV15 and TRBJ2-5; no clear D gene. In nucleotides, the CDR3 is TGTGCCACCAGCAGACCACAAGAGACCCAGTACTTC. Amino acids: CATSRPQETQYF.